A single T cell receptor (beta chain) is shown here with its context. Antigen specificity is unknown. These data are taken from a study of immune heterogeneity within non-small cell lung tumors. Study-level background: Histologically, several tumors were squamous cell carcinomas and some 11 were non-squamous carcinomas. The remaining 1 tumor was not otherwise specified.

With 32 V and 13 J primers, multiplex PCR amplified the TCR beta CDR3. MiXCR, run by TCRdb on the multiplex PCR reads, gives a single entry per CDR3 protein. The sample lists around 11,000 distinct CDR3 sequences, around 30% occurring once. Bulk tumor genomic DNA, about 600 ng per sample, was the template. Each primary tumor yielded several biopsies, collected far apart from one another at surgery. Samples came from untreated patients having curative surgery for newly diagnosed non-small cell lung cancer. Sample donors consisted of newly diagnosed non-small cell lung cancer patients who were undergoing surgery with curative intent. The CDR3 runs to 16 residues. CDR1 and CDR2 from the germline V gene are MNHEY and SVGEGT. V gave up 6 bases and J gave up 2 bases; unmatched junction bases: 10. Notes on the study in general: Patients largely differed in their high-frequency T-cell receptor beta clonotypes. Identical dominant CDR3 beta clonotypes recurred among a patient's tumor sites, alongside site-unique high-frequency clones.

The specimen was lung tumor tissue. This TCR was recovered from a woman in her forties or fifties with non-small cell lung cancer. V and J are TRBV6-2 or TRBV6-3 and TRBJ2-3; TRBD1 matches at 8 bases. The CDR3 nucleotides read TGTGCCAGCAGGAGAGGACAGGGTTTTCACACAGATACGCAGTATTTT. Amino acid sequence: CASRRGQGFHTDTQYF.